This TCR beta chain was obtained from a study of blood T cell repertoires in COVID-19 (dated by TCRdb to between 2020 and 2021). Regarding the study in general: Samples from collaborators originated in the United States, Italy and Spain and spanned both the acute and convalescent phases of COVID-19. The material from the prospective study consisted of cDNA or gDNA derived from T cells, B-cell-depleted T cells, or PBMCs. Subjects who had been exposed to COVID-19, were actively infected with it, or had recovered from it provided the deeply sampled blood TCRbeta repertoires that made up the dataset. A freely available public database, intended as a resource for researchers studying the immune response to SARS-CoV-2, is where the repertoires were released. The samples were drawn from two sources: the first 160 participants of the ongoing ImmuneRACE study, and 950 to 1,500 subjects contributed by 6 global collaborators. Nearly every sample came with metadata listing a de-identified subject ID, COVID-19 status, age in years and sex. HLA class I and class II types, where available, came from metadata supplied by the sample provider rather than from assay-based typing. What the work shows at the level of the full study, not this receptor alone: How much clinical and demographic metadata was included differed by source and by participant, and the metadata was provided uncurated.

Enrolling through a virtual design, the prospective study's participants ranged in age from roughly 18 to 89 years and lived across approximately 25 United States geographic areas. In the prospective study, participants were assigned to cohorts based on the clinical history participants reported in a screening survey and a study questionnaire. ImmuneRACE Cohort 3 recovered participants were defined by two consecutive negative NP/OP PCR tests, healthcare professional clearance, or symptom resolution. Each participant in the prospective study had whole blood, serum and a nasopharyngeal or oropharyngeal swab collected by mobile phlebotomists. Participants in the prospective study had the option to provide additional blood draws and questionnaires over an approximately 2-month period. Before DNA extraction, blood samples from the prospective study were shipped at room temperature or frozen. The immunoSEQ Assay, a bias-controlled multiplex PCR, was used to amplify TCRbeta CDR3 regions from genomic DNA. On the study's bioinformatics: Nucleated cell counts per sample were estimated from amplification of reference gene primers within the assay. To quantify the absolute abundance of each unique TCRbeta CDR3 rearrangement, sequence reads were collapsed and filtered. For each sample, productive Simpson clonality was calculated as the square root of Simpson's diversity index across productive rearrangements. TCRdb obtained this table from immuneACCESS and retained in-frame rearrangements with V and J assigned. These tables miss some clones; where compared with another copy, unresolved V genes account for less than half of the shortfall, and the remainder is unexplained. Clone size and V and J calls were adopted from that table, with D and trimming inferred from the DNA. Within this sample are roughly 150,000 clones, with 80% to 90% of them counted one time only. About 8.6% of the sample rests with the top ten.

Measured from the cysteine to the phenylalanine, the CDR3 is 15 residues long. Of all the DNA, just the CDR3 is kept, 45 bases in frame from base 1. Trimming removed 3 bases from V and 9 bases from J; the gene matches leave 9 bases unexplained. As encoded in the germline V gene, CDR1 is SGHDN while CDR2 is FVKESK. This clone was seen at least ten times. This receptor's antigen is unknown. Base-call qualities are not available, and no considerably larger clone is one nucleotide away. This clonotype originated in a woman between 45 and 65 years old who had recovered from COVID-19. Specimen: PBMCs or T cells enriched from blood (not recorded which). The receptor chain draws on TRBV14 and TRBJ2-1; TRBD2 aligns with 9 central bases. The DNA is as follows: TGTGCCAGCAGCCAGCCTAGCGGGGCGACAGGTGAGCAGTTCTTC. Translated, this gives CASSQPSGATGEQFF.